The T cell receptor beta chain under discussion was sequenced for a study of metastatic and nonmetastatic thyroid tumors (dated by TCRdb to the early 2020s). About the study as a whole: The researchers compared repertoires between peripheral blood samples and tumor or nodule tissue samples from patients with malignant or benign thyroid disease. Summary of the overall study and its limitations: TCR beta diversity was reported as significantly higher in malignant tumors than in benign nodules, in both blood and tumor samples.

The trim is 1 base for V and 1 base for J, with a gap of 11 bases between the germline ends. The cysteine opens and the phenylalanine closes a CDR3 of 16 amino acids. Only the CDR3 DNA is retained, 48 bases long and in frame from the first base. Per the germline V gene (reference sequence), LNHDA is the CDR1 and SQIVND is the CDR2. No patient had received any treatment before thyroid surgery. Patient clinical samples collected from the early 2010s to the late 2010s were retrospectively analysed using T-cell receptor beta sequencing. This clone was counted a single time. The target of this receptor is not known. Per-base quality was not reported, and no clone a single base away is much larger than it. A single read constitutes weak evidence. Libraries were made using PCR. The instrument was an Illumina HiSeq 4000. The TCR beta-chain CDR3 region of each patient was profiled by high-throughput sequencing. In the original analysis: CDR3 differences across clinicopathological groups were used to build a classifier for discriminating distant-metastatic papillary thyroid cancer patients. The Shannon index was used to assess repertoire diversity, and the Morisita-Horn index was used to assess tumor-blood repertoire similarity. The raw public reads went through TCRdb reprocessing: fastp at Q25, MiXCR clone calling, in-frame beta chains kept. Clone size and V and J calls follow TCRdb, not the original study. The sample records about 19,000 clones, approximately 30% of which are singletons. The ten largest clones take up 20% to 25% of the sample.

Here the chain combines TRBV19 and TRBJ1-5; matching of 6 bases hints at TRBD1 as the D gene. This clonotype was sampled from a female donor with papillary thyroid cancer or a benign thyroid nodule (not recorded which). Some clones in this sample may be carry-over from other donors' samples. Specimen: adjacent normal tissue. The DNA sequence is given as TGTGCCAGTAGTATAGGCGGGGGGCGAAGCAATCAGCCCCAGCATTTT. This codes for CASSIGGGRSNQPQHF.